These 21 T cell receptor beta chains share one sample of origin, sequenced in a study of shared clonotypes between healthy human individuals. Sequencing was performed with immunoSEQ multiplex PCR; in TCRdb, only in-frame clones are kept and a portion is missing. This sample yields 550,000 to 800,000 clones, of which roughly 70% are seen a single time; under 2% belongs to the top ten. Material for sequencing was memory CD4+ T cells sorted from blood. Subset given: CD45RA-negative fraction. The receptors come from a woman aged 25 to 45 in good health.

The chain carries TRBV29-1 and TRBJ2-2; the D gene is possibly TRBD2 (5 bases). CDR1 and CDR2 (germline): SQVTM, ANQGSEA. With 4 bases removed from V and 1 base from J, the gap between germline ends came to 7 bases. The CDR3 has 13 residues. The DNA for the CDR3 is TGCAGCGTTGGAGGGATGAACACCGGGGAGCTGTTTTTT. Protein: CSVGGMNTGELFF.

This clone showed up many times. The rearrangement links TRBV18 to TRBJ2-2; 9 nucleotides line up with TRBD2. The V gene's germline CDR1 is KGHSH and CDR2 LQKENI. The CDR3 contains 17 residues. After removal of 3 bases from V and 7 bases from J, the junction contained 12 bases not matched to a gene. In nucleotides, the CDR3 is TGTGCCAGCTCACCGCAGCCGCTAGCGGGAAAAGTCGGGGAGCTGTTTTTT. Translation: CASSPQPLAGKVGELFF. Full variable domain (missing parts from reference TRBV18 and TRBJ2-2): NAGVMQNPRHLVRRRGQEARLRCSPMKGHSHVYWYRQLPEEGLKFMVYLQKENIIDESGMPKERFSAEFPKEGPSILRIQQVVRGDSAAYFCASSPQPLAGKVGELFFGEGSRLTVL.

The V gene is TRBV7-8, the J gene TRBJ2-5, with 7 nucleotides matching TRBD2. CDR1 and CDR2 from the germline V gene are SGHVS and FQNEAQ. V was clipped by 4 bases and J by 4 bases; unmatched bases: 18. The CDR3 sequence is 18 residues long. The DNA of the CDR3 is TGTGCCAGCAGCTACCGACGCCCCCGCGGGAGATTGGGAGAGACCCAGTACTTC. Translated: CASSYRRPRGRLGETQYF.

The chain joins TRBV2 to TRBJ1-4, with 10 positions matching TRBD1. Germline CDR1 is SNHLY and CDR2 is FYNNEI. The V segment lost 10 bases and the J segment 8 bases; nucleotides outside the gene matches: 10. The CDR3 sequence is 14 residues long. CDR3 DNA sequence: TGTGCCACCCTCCGACAGGGGGCCGGAGAAAAACTGTTTTTT. Its protein product is CATLRQGAGEKLFF.

The rearrangement joins TRBV6-5 to TRBJ1-4, with D maybe TRBD1 (6 bases). Germline-derived CDR1 and CDR2 are MNHEY and SVGAGI. The CDR3 sequence is 14 residues long. Between the trimmed V and J ends, which lost 6 bases and 7 bases, there was a span of 15 bases. The CDR3 DNA reads as TGTGCCAGCAGCCGCAGGGGAGGCGGTGAAAAACTGTTTTTT. Residues: CASSRRGGGEKLFF.

This clone was seen at least ten times. The J gene is TRBJ2-4, the V gene TRBV11-2, with 9 bases matching TRBD1. The J segment lost 8 bases and the V segment lost 5 bases, leaving 7 bases of the junction unmatched. Germline V gives CDR1 SGHAT, CDR2 FQNNGV. The CDR3 is 14 residues long. In DNA form, the CDR3 reads TGTGCCAGCAGCCCGACAGGGGGACACGACATTCAGTACTTC. It is translated as CASSPTGGHDIQYF.

V is TRBV7-2 and J is TRBJ2-3, with D possibly matching TRBD2 (5 bases). The CDR3 is 17 amino acids. The V gene lost 1 base and the J gene lost 0 bases, with 14 bases spanning the gap. Germline loops: CDR1 SGHTA, CDR2 FQGNSA. Here the CDR3 DNA reads TGTGCCAGCAGCTTAGTAGGGAGTGGCGCTAGCACAGATACGCAGTATTTT. It specifies CASSLVGSGASTDTQYF.

The CDR3 protein is CASSLGRGISIRSDEAFF. The CDR3 region has the DNA TGTGCCAGCAGTCTAGGACGGGGCATCTCGATCCGGTCTGATGAAGCTTTCTTT. The chain employs TRBV27 and TRBJ1-1, with D possibly being TRBD1 (5 bases). This CDR3 is 18 amino acids long. V shed 5 bases and J shed 7 bases, with 29 bases lying between them. Germline V CDR1 and CDR2: MNHEY, SMNVEV (reference sequence).

This clone has ten or more counts. The V gene is TRBV28, the J gene TRBJ2-1, with 9 bases fitting TRBD2. V dropped 8 bases and J dropped 10; count of bases not matched to a gene: 12. The CDR3 runs to 14 residues. Germline V gives CDR1 MDHEN, CDR2 SYDVKM. The CDR3 nucleotides read TGTGCCAGCGGACCTCCTAGCGGGGTACCCGAGCAGTTCTTC. Residues: CASGPPSGVPEQFF.

This clone was seen once. The chain links TRBV7-6 to TRBJ1-2; D ambiguous. Germline-derived CDR1 and CDR2 are SGHVS and FNYEAQ. The V end lost 4 bases, the J end lost 4 bases, and 10 bases lay between the germline ends. The CDR3 totals 13 residues. The CDR3 here is CASSSLPAYGYTF. In DNA, the CDR3 is TGTGCCAGCAGCTCCCTGCCGGCCTATGGCTACACCTTC.

J is TRBJ2-7 and V is TRBV15; TRBD2 matches at 7 bases. V gave up 1 base and J gave up 3 bases; unmatched junction bases: 6. The CDR3 is 15 amino acids. From germline, CDR1 is LNHNV and CDR2 YYDKDF (reference sequence). This CDR3 is CATSRGPREGYEQYF. Written as DNA, the CDR3 is TGTGCCACCAGCAGAGGGCCCAGGGAGGGCTACGAGCAGTACTTC. The full variable domain, rest sourced from reference TRBV15 and TRBJ2-7, is DAMVIQNPRYQVTQFGKPVTLSCSQTLNHNVMYWYQQKSSQAPKLLFHYYDKDFNNEADTPDNFQSRRPNTSFCFLDIRSPGLGDTAMYLCATSRGPREGYEQYFGPGTRLTVT.

V usage is TRBV5-1 and J usage is TRBJ2-7; TRBD2 agrees at 7 bases. The CDR3 covers 14 residues. Germline loops: CDR1 SGHRS, CDR2 YFSETQ. The ends lost 0 bases at V and 6 bases at J; junction bases unmatched: 6. In DNA, the CDR3 is TGCGCCAGCAGCTTGGCCGCGGGAGCAGGCGAGCAGTACTTC. It codes for CASSLAAGAGEQYF.

About this clone: Other nucleotide sequences in the sample specify the same CDR3. This chain uses TRBV11-2 with TRBJ1-5; perhaps TRBD1 as D (5 bases). Germline V gene data show CDR1 as SGHAT and CDR2 as FQNNGV. The CDR3 contains 13 residues. Deletions cut 1 base from V and 5 bases from J, with 6 bases between. Here the CDR3 reads CASSLGGDQPQHF. For the CDR3, the DNA is TGTGCCAGCAGCTTAGGGGGCGATCAGCCCCAGCATTTT.

This chain links TRBV4-1 with TRBJ2-7, with 7 bases identical to TRBD2. The CDR3 extends over 15 amino acids. Germline assignment: CDR1 MGHRA and CDR2 YSYEKL. J lost 6 bases, V lost 4 bases, and 12 bases had no gene match. The CDR3 DNA reads as TGCGCCAGCAGCCTTCTGGGCAGCGGGATACGCGAGCAGTACTTC. Its translation is CASSLLGSGIREQYF.

This clone was counted a few times. The chain carries TRBV30 and TRBJ2-3; TRBD2 matches 10 bases. Germline trimming cut 0 bases from V and 3 bases from J; bases unmatched to any gene: 3. The CDR3 totals 15 residues. CDR1 GTSNPN and CDR2 SVGIG come from the germline V gene (reference sequence). CDR3 residues: CAWSVQAGGTDTQYF. CDR3 bases: TGTGCCTGGAGTGTACAAGCGGGAGGGACAGATACGCAGTATTTT.

The table lists this clone with a few counts. J is TRBJ1-1 and V is TRBV6-1; D gene unclear. The CDR3 loop spans 14 amino acids. With 2 bases removed from V and 4 bases from J, the gap between germline ends came to 11 bases. CDR1 and CDR2 from the germline V gene are MNHNS and SASEGT. The chain's CDR3 is CASSERGSGTEAFF. CDR3 DNA sequence: TGTGCCAGCAGTGAAAGAGGTAGTGGCACTGAAGCTTTCTTT.

In its sample, this clone was seen once. The V gene is TRBV28, the J gene TRBJ2-1, with TRBD2 identical over 11 bases. CDR3 length equals 16 residues. V shed 8 bases and J 5 bases; nucleotides not matched to a gene: 11. The germline V gene has CDR1 MDHEN and CDR2 SYDVKM. CDR3 bases: TGTGCCAGCTGGTCGTGGACTAGCGGGCCGCACAATGAGCAGTTCTTC. Its translation is CASWSWTSGPHNEQFF. The entire variable domain, with the rest obtained from reference TRBV28 and TRBJ2-1, is as follows: DVKVTQSSRYLVKRTGEKVFLECVQDMDHENMFWYRQDPGLGLRLIYFSYDVKMKEKGDIPEGYSVSREKKERFSLILESASTNQTSMYLCASWSWTSGPHNEQFFGPGTRLTVL.

This clone has only one observation. The V gene is TRBV6-5, the J gene TRBJ2-7; D is possibly TRBD1 (5 bases). Trimming cost V 11 bases and J 7 bases, with 12 bases left between them. Per the germline V gene, CDR1 is MNHEY and CDR2 is SVGAGI. This CDR3 has 10 residues. The CDR3 spells CAAARGEQYF. The CDR3 nucleotides are TGTGCCGCGGCAAGGGGTGAGCAGTACTTC.

The DNA of the CDR3 is TGTGCCAGCAGCTTAGAGCAGGGTTTACAGTTCTTC. Translation gives CASSLEQGLQFF. V usage is TRBV11-2 and J usage is TRBJ2-1, with TRBD1 as a possible D gene (5 bases). CDR1 is SGHAT and CDR2 is FQNNGV in the germline V gene. Trimming pared 0 bases from V and 13 bases from J, leaving 10 bases between. This CDR3 is built from 12 residues.

There are many counts of this clone. The chain carries TRBV13 and TRBJ2-3; a possible D gene is TRBD2 (6 bases). Looked up from germline, CDR1 is PRHDT and CDR2 is FYEKMQ (reference sequence). The CDR3 runs to 13 residues. Trimming removed 6 bases from V and 3 bases from J, with 10 bases in between. The chain's CDR3 is CASRVRETDTQYF. The CDR3 region has the DNA TGTGCCAGCAGGGTTCGGGAGACAGATACGCAGTATTTT.

To note about this clone: Compared with germline, one end of the junction differs, possibly owing to a read error. This chain links TRBV11-2 with TRBJ1-2; no clear D. CDR1 and CDR2 from the germline V gene are SGHAT and FQNNGV. The length of the CDR3 is 13 residues. The CDR3, as DNA: TGTGCCAGCAGCCTAGATTACCGCTATGGCTACACCTTC. Its protein is CASSLDYRYGYTF.